The 25 T cell receptor beta chains in this list originate from one sample, sequenced in a study of cytomegalovirus exposure and HLA in healthy donors. Sequenced by immunoSEQ multiplex PCR; TCRdb stores in-frame clones only, minus some. The sample comprises 71,000 or so clones, 85% to 95% of which are singletons, and 2% to 2.5% rests with the top ten. Sequences were obtained from PBMCs. The source is a woman aged 18-30 years in good health and CMV-seronegative.

The genes are TRBV5-4 and TRBJ2-1, with 14 bases fitting TRBD2. CDR3 length equals 15 residues. Per germline, CDR1 SGHNT and CDR2 YYREEE (reference sequence). Germline trimming cut 4 bases from V and 9 bases from J; bases unmatched to any gene: 6. This CDR3 reads CASSETSGRAREQFF. The DNA for the CDR3 is TGTGCCAGCAGCGAGACTAGCGGGAGGGCCCGTGAGCAGTTCTTC.

CDR3 sequence: CASSHEGAGYGYTF. CDR3 nucleotides: TGCGCCAGCAGCCATGAGGGGGCCGGCTATGGCTACACCTTC. The gene calls are TRBV4-3 and TRBJ1-2; 7 bases match TRBD1. This CDR3 contains 14 residues. With 3 bases clipped from V and 4 bases from J, the junction kept 5 bases outside the gene matches. CDR1 and CDR2 from the germline V gene are LGHNA and YSLEER.

This chain uses TRBV6-5 with TRBJ1-2, with 10 bases matching TRBD1. V dropped 4 bases and J dropped 3; count of bases not matched to a gene: 2. Germline V gives CDR1 MNHEY, CDR2 SVGAGI. CDR3 size: 14 residues. The CDR3 region has the DNA TGTGCCAGCAGTTCGACAGGGGGCTACTATGGCTACACCTTC. Its translation: CASSSTGGYYGYTF.

V is TRBV4-3 and J is TRBJ1-4, with TRBD1 matching 10 bases. The J segment lost 8 bases and the V segment lost 4 bases, leaving 4 bases of the junction unmatched. The CDR3 totals 14 residues. Looked up from germline, CDR1 is LGHNA and CDR2 is YSLEER. CDR3 residues: CASSLGQGREKLFF. DNA for the CDR3: TGCGCCAGCAGCCTGGGACAGGGGAGGGAAAAACTGTTTTTT.

The J gene is TRBJ1-2, the V gene TRBV10-3; TRBD1 agrees at 8 bases. Germline V gene data show CDR1 as ENHRY and CDR2 as SYGVKD. This CDR3 region has 13 residues. After removal of 7 bases from V and 8 bases from J, the junction contained 9 bases not matched to a gene. This CDR3 is CAITDQGAWGYTF. The CDR3 coding sequence is TGTGCCATCACCGACCAGGGGGCATGGGGCTACACCTTC.

V and J are TRBV19 and TRBJ2-1; 9 nucleotides line up with TRBD2. After removal of 6 bases from V and 7 bases from J, the junction contained 13 bases not matched to a gene. This CDR3 has 16 amino acids. Germline V gives CDR1 LNHDA, CDR2 SQIVND (reference sequence). This CDR3 reads CASSLRGGRAVNEQFF. The CDR3 DNA is TGTGCCAGTAGCCTGAGGGGCGGGAGGGCCGTTAATGAGCAGTTCTTC.

The rearrangement uses TRBV19 and TRBJ1-2; TRBD1 agrees at 11 bases. Losses at the gene ends were 5 bases for V and 5 bases for J; bases not matched to a gene: 7. The CDR3 is made up of 15 amino acids. Germline CDR1 LNHDA, CDR2 SQIVND (reference sequence). As DNA, the CDR3 is TGTGCCAGTAGTCCCGGGACAGGGGGTTGGTATGGCTACACCTTC. Translated: CASSPGTGGWYGYTF.

This chain joins TRBV29-1 and TRBJ2-3, with D perhaps TRBD1 (6 bases). Germline V CDR1 and CDR2: SQVTM, ANQGSEA. This CDR3 comprises 14 residues. V lost 7 bases to trimming and J lost 2 bases, with 16 bases between them. The CDR3 here is CSADGGLVTDTQYF. DNA of the CDR3: TGCAGCGCTGATGGGGGCTTGGTCACAGATACGCAGTATTTT.

The CDR3 loop reads CASSLRLAGESEQYF. The CDR3 DNA is TGTGCCAGCAGCTTAAGGCTAGCGGGAGAGAGCGAGCAGTACTTC. The chain links TRBV7-6 to TRBJ2-7; the match to TRBD2 covers 10 bases. Losses at the gene ends were 2 bases for V and 6 bases for J; bases not matched to a gene: 7. The V gene's germline CDR1 is SGHVS and CDR2 FNYEAQ. This CDR3 is 15 amino acids long.

This chain uses TRBV5-5 with TRBJ2-3; D remains ambiguous. The CDR3 is 14 amino acids. Between the trimmed V and J ends, which lost 6 bases and 2 bases, there was a span of 13 bases. Germline CDR1 is SGHKS and CDR2 is YYEKEE (reference sequence). The CDR3 loop is CASNLAFYTDTQYF. CDR3 sequence (DNA): TGTGCCAGCAATCTGGCCTTTTACACAGATACGCAGTATTTT.

This chain connects TRBV4-3 to TRBJ1-2, with TRBD1 as a possible D gene (6 bases). Germline assignment: CDR1 LGHNA and CDR2 YSLEER. V was pared by 0 bases and J by 3 bases, with 11 bases between. CDR3 length equals 15 residues. The CDR3 nucleotides read TGCGCCAGCAGCCAAGAGGGGGCCCTCCACTATGGCTACACCTTC. Translation: CASSQEGALHYGYTF.

This clone was observed a handful of times. The chain employs TRBV6-1 and TRBJ1-5; TRBD1 aligns across 11 bases. From germline, CDR1 is MNHNS and CDR2 SASEGT. After removal of 4 bases from V and 1 base from J, the junction contained 12 bases not matched to a gene. The CDR3 length is 19 residues. CDR3 sequence reads: CASSGRDRGGAGSNQPQHF. CDR3 coding DNA: TGTGCCAGCAGTGGCAGGGACAGGGGGGGAGCAGGGAGCAATCAGCCCCAGCATTTT.

The chain combines TRBV2 with TRBJ2-7, with 11 bases lining up with TRBD2. V lost 6 bases, J lost 2 bases, and 3 bases stayed unmatched. The CDR3 totals 14 residues. The germline V gene has CDR1 SNHLY and CDR2 FYNNEI. The CDR3 DNA reads TGTGCCAGCAGCCTGGGACTAGCGGCCTACGAGCAGTACTTC. It is translated as CASSLGLAAYEQYF.

This clone was seen once. The V and J genes are TRBV19 and TRBJ2-1; TRBD1 might be the D (5 bases). V lost 5 bases, J lost 1 base, and 21 bases lay in between. The CDR3 runs to 18 residues. Germline CDR1 is LNHDA and CDR2 is SQIVND (reference sequence). The chain's CDR3 is CASSPSIVGHLSYNEQFF. The CDR3 DNA follows: TGTGCCAGTAGTCCATCCATTGTGGGGCACCTATCCTACAATGAGCAGTTCTTC.

The rearrangement joins TRBV7-9 to TRBJ1-2; 8 nucleotides match TRBD1. CDR1 and CDR2 (germline): SEHNR, FQNEAQ (reference sequence). J gave up 1 base and V 5 bases, and 3 bases lay outside the gene matches. This CDR3 region has 14 residues. The CDR3 loop is CASSTQGVNYGYTF. CDR3 DNA sequence: TGTGCCAGCAGCACACAGGGGGTTAACTATGGCTACACCTTC.

V gene TRBV4-3 combines with J gene TRBJ2-7; D might be TRBD1 (6 bases). V was trimmed by 1 base and J by 2 bases, leaving 12 bases between them. This CDR3 is 15 amino acids long. Germline CDR1 is LGHNA and CDR2 is YSLEER. The CDR3, as DNA: TGCGCCAGCAGCCAAGGGAATAGGGACACCTACGAGCAGTACTTC. Translating gives CASSQGNRDTYEQYF.

The V gene is TRBV5-6, the J gene TRBJ1-2; tentatively, D is TRBD1 (5 bases). The CDR3 extends over 16 amino acids. V gave up 5 bases and J gave up 2 bases, with 19 bases separating them. The germline CDR1 and CDR2 sequences are SGHDT and YYEEEE. The CDR3 bases are TGTGCCAGCAGATTAATTAGACAGACAAAGAACTATGGCTACACCTTC. Protein sequence: CASRLIRQTKNYGYTF.

The J gene is TRBJ2-2, the V gene TRBV14; no clear D gene. The V end was cut by 4 bases, the J end by 3 bases, with 6 bases between. The CDR3 loop spans 13 amino acids. Germline V gene lookup returns CDR1 SGHDN and CDR2 FVKESK. In DNA form, the CDR3 reads TGTGCCAGCAGCCTTTATTACACCGGGGAGCTGTTTTTT. Encoded protein: CASSLYYTGELFF.

This clone was counted a single time. The chain recombines TRBV5-8 with TRBJ2-7; 9 nucleotides match TRBD1. V was pared by 3 bases and J by 3 bases, with 7 bases of the junction left unmatched. Germline CDR1 reads SGHTS; CDR2 reads YDEGEE. The CDR3 has 15 residues. In DNA, the CDR3 is TGTGCCAGCAGCTCACCGGGACAGGGCTTCTACGAGCAGTACTTC. Its protein product is CASSSPGQGFYEQYF.

This clone was seen a single time. The J gene is TRBJ2-7, the V gene TRBV6-5; D gene ambiguous. CDR1 and CDR2 from the germline V gene are MNHEY and SVGAGI. V was pared by 4 bases and J by 6 bases, with 22 bases between. This CDR3 region has 16 residues. CDR3 amino acids: CASSLTNPMRNAEQYF. The CDR3 DNA is TGTGCCAGCAGTTTAACAAACCCCATGAGGAATGCCGAGCAGTACTTC.

The chain employs TRBV4-2 and TRBJ1-1, with 8 positions matching TRBD1. V lost 1 base and J lost 8; bases outside the gene matches: 3. The CDR3 is made up of 13 amino acids. Germline CDR1 is LGHNA and CDR2 is YNFKEQ. CDR3 nucleotides: TGTGCCAGCAGCCAAGTGGACAGGGTGGAAGCTTTCTTT. It yields the protein CASSQVDRVEAFF.

The genes are TRBV27 and TRBJ1-2; no reliable D call. The CDR3 has 14 amino acids. CDR1 and CDR2 from the germline V gene are MNHEY and SMNVEV (reference sequence). V was shortened by 6 bases and J by 0 bases, with 11 bases between the two germline ends. DNA for the CDR3: TGTGCCAGCAGATCTATTGAAACTAACTATGGCTACACCTTC. The encoded protein is CASRSIETNYGYTF.

This chain connects TRBV6-5 to TRBJ1-3; 7 bases agree with TRBD1. Germline trimming cut 4 bases from V and 4 bases from J; bases unmatched to any gene: 4. CDR1 and CDR2 from the germline V gene are MNHEY and SVGAGI. The CDR3 sequence is 14 residues long. The CDR3 here is CASSSGTDGNTIYF. CDR3 in DNA: TGTGCCAGCAGTTCCGGGACAGACGGAAACACCATATATTTT.

The V call is TRBV5-1, the J call TRBJ2-1; D perhaps matches TRBD1 (6 bases). The CDR3 has 13 residues. Germline CDR1 is SGHRS and CDR2 is YFSETQ. Trimming took 0 bases from V and 10 from J, leaving 11 bases between them. The CDR3, as DNA: TGCGCCAGCAGCTTGGAGGGGGAGCCCGAGCAGTTCTTC. It encodes CASSLEGEPEQFF.

V usage is TRBV7-9 and J usage is TRBJ2-7; 10 bases are shared with TRBD2. The CDR3 covers 15 residues. Trimming took 4 bases from V and 5 from J; bases not matched to a gene: 8. Germline V gene sequence: CDR1 SEHNR, CDR2 FQNEAQ (reference sequence). As DNA, the CDR3 is TGTGCCAGCAGCTCCCTAGCGGGAGACCTCCACGAGCAGTACTTC. Amino acid sequence: CASSSLAGDLHEQYF.